The next 28 T cell receptor beta chains were all read from a single sample in a study of CD4 and CD8 cells across lung adenocarcinoma regions listed by TCRdb under 2018. Receptors were amplified or captured by PCR. The listed sequencing device is HiSeq X Ten. Using fastp trimming at Q25 and MiXCR clonotype assembly, TCRdb reanalyzed the public sequencing data and kept in-frame beta chains. Entries that share a CDR3 protein sequence are merged under the most common genes and DNA. This sample comprises under 25,000 distinct CDR3 sequences, around 50% of them detected only once. Over 20% of the sample is taken by the ten largest. The source material was CD4+ T cells from the center of a lung tumor. In light of the paper, this sample's cell subset or site label describes: tumor center region. All receptors come from a male donor with lung adenocarcinoma. The CD4 and CD8 labels of this study may be unreliable.

This sequence joins TRBV6-1 and TRBJ2-2; D may be TRBD2 (6 bases). The tail of the sequence fits TRBJ2-3 better, so the J call may be wrong. The CDR3 sequence is 15 residues long. CDR1 is MNHNS, CDR2 SASEGT, per germline. The DNA of the CDR3 is TGTGCCAGGGGACTCCAGGCTGGGAGTCCCGGGGAGCAGTATTTT. It specifies CARGLQAGSPGEQYF.

The rearrangement links TRBV6-5 to TRBJ2-3; weak D call: TRBD2 (5 bases). Germline V lookup: CDR1 MNHEY, CDR2 SVGAGI. V lost 5 bases, J lost 12 bases, and 24 bases lay in between. The CDR3 length is 15 residues. This CDR3 reads CASSHGEGHTETQYF. CDR3 DNA: TGTGCCAGCAGTCACGGGGAAGGGCACACAGAGACCCAGTATTTT.

The chain couples TRBV12-3 or TRBV12-4 to TRBJ2-5; D may be TRBD1 (6 bases). The CDR3 runs to 14 residues. In DNA form, the CDR3 reads TGTGCGGGCAGTGGGGGCCGTGCCCCAGATACGCAGTACTTC. Encoded protein: CAGSGGRAPDTQYF.

This chain connects TRBV25-1 to TRBJ2-3; D is unresolved. CDR1 is MGHDK and CDR2 is SYGVNS in the germline V gene. V was pared by 1 base and J by 12 bases, with 23 bases between. This CDR3 has 16 amino acids. The CDR3 region is CASSELARPHKDTQYF. As DNA, the CDR3 is TGTGCCAGCAGTGAATTGGCGCGGCCGCACAAAGACACTCAGTATTTT.

This clonotype was counted a single time. The V gene is TRBV6-5, the J gene TRBJ2-3, with TRBD1 as a possible D gene (5 bases). This CDR3 comprises 13 residues. The germline CDR1 and CDR2 sequences are MNHEY and SVGAGI. V was cut by 2 bases and J by 3 bases, with 6 bases left in between. The CDR3 loop reads CASSYGATDTQYF. The DNA of the CDR3 is TGTGCCAGCAGTTACGGGGCAACAGATACGCAGTATTTT.

The chain couples TRBV7-8 to TRBJ1-1, with 8 positions matching TRBD1. CDR1 is SGHVS, CDR2 FQNEAQ, per germline. The junction had 5 bases not matched to a gene; V was cut back by 2 bases and J by 6 bases. The CDR3 is 14 amino acids. CDR3 sequence: CASSLNTGGSEAFF. The DNA of the CDR3 is TGTGCCAGCAGCTTAAATACAGGGGGGTCTGAAGCTTTCTTT.

In its sample, this clonotype is medium-sized. The rearrangement links TRBV6-1 to TRBJ2-7, with D tentatively TRBD2 (6 bases). The CDR3 covers 16 residues. V lost 2 bases, J lost 0 bases, and 14 bases lay in between. Germline assignment: CDR1 MNHNS and CDR2 SASEGT. This CDR3 reads CASSERRGPFSYEQYF. The CDR3 region has the DNA TGTGCCAGCAGTGAAAGGAGGGGCCCTTTCTCCTACGAGCAGTACTTC.

DNA for the CDR3: TGTGCCGGGGGCTCCGGGGGCCGGGACCATCAGACCCAGTACTTC. It translates to CAGGSGGRDHQTQYF. The J gene is TRBJ2-5, the V gene TRBV9; D may be TRBD1 or TRBD2 (6 bases each). The V end lost 10 bases, the J end lost 6 bases, and 25 bases lay between the germline ends. This CDR3 contains 15 residues. CDR1 and CDR2 from the germline V gene are SGDLS and YYNGEE.

This chain joins TRBV4-1 and TRBJ1-6, with D possibly matching TRBD1 (6 bases). Trimming pared 4 bases from V and 7 bases from J, leaving 20 bases between. CDR1 is MGHRA, CDR2 YSYEKL, per germline. This CDR3 contains 17 residues. CDR3 protein: CASSLAPTGPGNSPLHF. The CDR3 region has the DNA TGCGCCAGCAGCCTCGCCCCGACAGGTCCGGGGAATTCACCCCTCCACTTT.

The V call is TRBV11-3, the J call TRBJ2-5; possible D gene TRBD2, 6 bases. TRBJ2-7 explains the end of the DNA better; the J call may be wrong. The CDR3 extends over 14 amino acids. CDR1 and CDR2 (germline): SGHNT, YENEEA. CDR3: CASSLVGRGDEQYF. CDR3 DNA: TGTGCCAGCAGCTTAGTCGGGAGAGGGGACGAGCAGTACTTC.

The CDR3 coding sequence is TGTGCCAGCAGTGCGACTAGCGGGAGTACGTACGAGCAGTACTTC. Translation: CASSATSGSTYEQYF. The rearrangement joins TRBV6-1 to TRBJ2-1; 12 bases agree with TRBD2. TRBJ2-7 explains the end of the DNA better; the J call may be wrong. CDR1 and CDR2 (germline): MNHNS, SASEGT. The CDR3 sequence is 15 residues long.

This sequence joins TRBV14 and TRBJ2-1; 7 bases map to TRBD1. Per the germline V gene, CDR1 is SGHDN and CDR2 is FVKESK. The V segment lost 4 bases and the J segment 13 bases; nucleotides outside the gene matches: 13. The CDR3 consists of 14 residues. The CDR3 bases are TGTGCCAGCAGCCCCAGGGACAGTAACAACAATCAGTTCTTC. Translating gives CASSPRDSNNNQFF.

This clonotype was observed a handful of times. This CDR3 is missing its conserved last phenylalanine or tryptophan, likely due to a read error. The DNA is left out, because the CDR3 cannot be placed on it with certainty; the CDR3 is given as TCRdb lists it. J is TRBJ2-1 and V is TRBV6-1; the D call of TRBD2 is as the table states it, not checked on the DNA. The CDR3 is 8 amino acids long, termini counted. Germline V gives CDR1 MNHNS, CDR2 SASEGT. CDR3 sequence: CASSELAG.

This chain links TRBV6-1 with TRBJ2-2, with D perhaps matching TRBD2 (5 bases). The germline V gene encodes CDR1 MNHNS and CDR2 SASEGT. V gave up 8 bases and J gave up 16 bases, with 29 bases separating them. This CDR3 is 15 amino acids long. CDR3 nucleotides: TGTGCCAGCGGACTCCAGGCCGTAATCCCCGGGAAGCAGTTTTTT. Protein: CASGLQAVIPGKQFF.

This clonotype counts as medium-sized. The V and J genes are TRBV6-1 and TRBJ2-7; D gene ambiguous. The CDR3 covers 13 residues. Deletions cut 4 bases from V and 0 bases from J, with 7 bases between. Germline V gene data show CDR1 as MNHNS and CDR2 as SASEGT. DNA of the CDR3: TGTGCCAGCAGTGCGCGCAGCTCCTACGAGCAGTACTTC. Translating it yields CASSARSSYEQYF.

This clonotype has just a few counts. V gene TRBV9 combines with J gene TRBJ1-2; D may be TRBD1 (5 bases). The germline V gene has CDR1 SGDLS and CDR2 YYNGEE. CDR3 length equals 16 residues. V was cut by 0 bases and J by 0 bases, with 12 bases left in between. CDR3 sequence reads: CASSVAPGQTNYGYTF. The CDR3 coding sequence is TGTGCCAGCAGCGTAGCTCCGGGGCAGACTAACTATGGCTACACCTTC.

The chain employs TRBV6-1 and TRBJ2-3; the D is unclear. Between the trimmed V and J ends, which lost 3 bases and 9 bases, there was a span of 22 bases. The CDR3 consists of 16 residues. The germline V gene has CDR1 MNHNS and CDR2 SASEGT. The CDR3 reads CASSDAKAANTGTQYF. DNA for the CDR3: TGTGCCAGCAGTGACGCGAAGGCAGCAAACACCGGGACGCAGTATTTT.

Only one count was recorded for this clonotype. This chain links TRBV4-1 with TRBJ2-2; no clear D gene. The CDR3 spans 13 residues. Deletions cut 3 bases from V and 16 bases from J, with 18 bases between. From germline, CDR1 is MGHRA and CDR2 YSYEKL. This chain's CDR3 is CASSQVTSEAQFF. Here the CDR3 DNA reads TGCGCCAGCAGCCAGGTGACAAGCGAGGCGCAGTTTTTT.

This clonotype was found a few times. DNA for the CDR3: TGTGCCAGCAGTGAAGCGTCGGGGATATACGAGCAGTACTTC. Its protein product is CASSEASGIYEQYF. The chain carries TRBV6-1 and TRBJ2-1; possibly TRBD2 for D (5 bases). The DNA end is a closer match to TRBJ2-7, so the J assignment may be wrong. CDR1 is MNHNS, CDR2 SASEGT, per germline. The CDR3 has 14 residues.

The chain joins TRBV6-1 to TRBJ2-1; no reliable D call. V shed 8 bases and J shed 4 bases, with 9 bases lying between them. Per the germline V gene, CDR1 is MNHNS and CDR2 is SASEGT. This CDR3 spans 12 amino acids. The CDR3 protein is CASSGQYNEQFF. DNA for the CDR3: TGTGCCAGCTCCGGCCAATACAATGAGCAGTTCTTC.

A remark on this clonotype: A read error may account for a junction end that differs from germline. The rearrangement links TRBV4-1 to TRBJ2-1; no firm D call. The CDR3 totals 13 residues. Per the germline V gene, CDR1 is MGHRA and CDR2 is YSYEKL. The CDR3 loop reads CASSQEVQRNGLF. As DNA, the CDR3 is TGCGCCAGCAGCCAAGAGGTTCAGAGGAATGGGCTCTTC.

Notes on this clonotype: This clone may be a read error of a much larger clone one base away. The chain combines TRBV7-3 with TRBJ2-1; TRBD2 aligns across 7 bases. The CDR3 is 15 residues long. V lost 1 base, J lost 13 bases, and 13 bases stayed unmatched. CDR1 SGHTA and CDR2 FQGTGA come from the germline V gene. CDR3 DNA sequence: TGTGCCAGCAGCTTAAATGGCTGGGGAGGGGAGACCCAGTTCTTC. This encodes CASSLNGWGGETQFF.

The rearrangement joins TRBV6-1 to TRBJ2-3; TRBD2 matches 7 bases. The J call may be faulty, since TRBJ2-5 better matches the DNA end. The CDR3 spans 14 residues. The germline V gene encodes CDR1 MNHNS and CDR2 SASEGT. CDR3 residues: CAGRGASGTDTQYF. Here the CDR3 DNA reads TGTGCCGGCCGTGGCGCTAGCGGCACAGATACCCAGTACTTC.

This chain joins TRBV27 and TRBJ2-5, with D possibly TRBD2 on 5 matching bases. The closer fit of TRBJ2-7 to the DNA end suggests the J call may be wrong. The CDR3 contains 14 residues. From germline, CDR1 is MNHEY and CDR2 SMNVEV (reference sequence). CDR3 sequence (DNA): TGTGCCAGCAGTTTACGAGGGTGGGCCGACGAGCAGTACTTC. Its translation is CASSLRGWADEQYF.

This clonotype appeared many times. The chain joins TRBV15 to TRBJ2-1; 10 bases line up with TRBD2. The length of the CDR3 is 16 residues. Unmatched junction bases numbered 4, after V lost 2 bases and J lost 3 bases. Germline CDR1 reads LNHNV; CDR2 reads YYDKDF (reference sequence). The CDR3 DNA is TGTGCCACCAGCAGACGGACTAGCGGTTACTACAATGAGCAGTTCTTC. It specifies CATSRRTSGYYNEQFF.

Only a few counts were recorded for this clonotype. CDR3 DNA sequence: TGTGCCAGCAGCCAACTACGCGCAGGGGAAGCTTTCTTT. This codes for CASSQLRAGEAFF. The J gene is TRBJ1-1, the V gene TRBV3-1; tentatively, D is TRBD1 (5 bases). The CDR3 sequence is 13 residues long. The germline V gene has CDR1 LGHDT and CDR2 YNNKEL (reference sequence). V dropped 2 bases and J dropped 8 bases, with 12 bases sitting between them.

This clonotype is medium-sized in the sample. V and J are TRBV12-3 or TRBV12-4 and TRBJ2-1, with TRBD2 matching 7 bases. This CDR3 spans 14 amino acids. J gave up 8 bases and V 6 bases, and 10 bases lay outside the gene matches. CDR3 nucleotides: TGTGCCAGCAGACCTGCGGGGGATCGGTATGAGCAGTTCTTC. Protein product: CASRPAGDRYEQFF.

This clonotype was seen more than once but under ten times. Likely a read error: the CDR3 ends without its conserved phenylalanine or tryptophan. The limits of the CDR3 on the DNA are not certain, so only TCRdb's listed CDR3 is given. V and J are TRBV7-1 and TRBJ2-1. TRBV7-1 is given ORF status, its function remaining uncertain. The CDR3 length equals 8 residues, ends included. CDR3 residues: CAQQLIES.